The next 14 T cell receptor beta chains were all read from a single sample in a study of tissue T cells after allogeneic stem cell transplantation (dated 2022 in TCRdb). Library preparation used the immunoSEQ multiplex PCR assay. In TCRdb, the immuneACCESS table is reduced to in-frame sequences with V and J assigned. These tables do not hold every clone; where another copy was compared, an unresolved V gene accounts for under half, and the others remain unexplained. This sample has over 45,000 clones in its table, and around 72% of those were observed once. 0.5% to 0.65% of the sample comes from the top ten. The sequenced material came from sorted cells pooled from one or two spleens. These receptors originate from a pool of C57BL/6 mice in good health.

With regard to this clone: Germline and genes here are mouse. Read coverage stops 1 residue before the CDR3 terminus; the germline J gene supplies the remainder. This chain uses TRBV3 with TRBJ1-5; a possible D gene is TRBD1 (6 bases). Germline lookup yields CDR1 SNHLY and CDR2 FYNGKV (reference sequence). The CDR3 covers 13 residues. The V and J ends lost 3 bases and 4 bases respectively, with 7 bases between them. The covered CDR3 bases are TGTGCCAGCAGCTTCGGACAGAACCAGGCTCCGCTT. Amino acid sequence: CASSFGQNQAPL. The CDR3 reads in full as CASSFGQNQAPLF.

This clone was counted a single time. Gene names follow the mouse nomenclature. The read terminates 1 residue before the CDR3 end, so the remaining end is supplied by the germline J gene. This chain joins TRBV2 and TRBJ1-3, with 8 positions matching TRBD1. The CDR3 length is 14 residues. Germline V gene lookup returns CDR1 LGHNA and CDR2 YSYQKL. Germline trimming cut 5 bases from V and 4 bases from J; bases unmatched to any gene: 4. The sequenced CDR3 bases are TGTGCCAGCAGCTTGGACAGGGTCGGAAATACGCTCTAT. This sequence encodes CASSLDRVGNTLY. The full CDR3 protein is CASSLDRVGNTLYF.

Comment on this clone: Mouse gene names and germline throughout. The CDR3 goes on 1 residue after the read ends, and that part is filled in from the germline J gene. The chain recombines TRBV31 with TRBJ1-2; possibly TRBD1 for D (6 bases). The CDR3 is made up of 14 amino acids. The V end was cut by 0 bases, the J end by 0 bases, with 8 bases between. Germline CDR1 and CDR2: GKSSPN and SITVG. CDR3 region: CAWSLQGANSDYTF. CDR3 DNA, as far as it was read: TGTGCCTGGAGTCTACAGGGTGCAAACTCCGACTACACC.

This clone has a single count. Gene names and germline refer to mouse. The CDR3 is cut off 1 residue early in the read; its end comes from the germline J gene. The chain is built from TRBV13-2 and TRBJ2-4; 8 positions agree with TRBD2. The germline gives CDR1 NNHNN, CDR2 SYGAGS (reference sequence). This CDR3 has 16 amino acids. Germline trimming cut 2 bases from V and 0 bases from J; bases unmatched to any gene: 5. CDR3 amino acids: CASGEPWGASQNTLYF. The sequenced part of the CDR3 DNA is TGTGCCAGCGGTGAACCCTGGGGGGCGAGTCAAAACACCTTGTAC.

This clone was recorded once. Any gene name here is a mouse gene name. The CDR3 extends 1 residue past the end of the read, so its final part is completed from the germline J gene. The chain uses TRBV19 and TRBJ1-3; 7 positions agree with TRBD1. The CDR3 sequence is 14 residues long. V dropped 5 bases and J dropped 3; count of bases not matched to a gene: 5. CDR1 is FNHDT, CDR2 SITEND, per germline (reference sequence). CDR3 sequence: CASRNRGGGNTLYF. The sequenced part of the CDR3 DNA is TGTGCCAGCAGGAACAGGGGAGGTGGAAATACGCTCTAT.

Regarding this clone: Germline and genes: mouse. The CDR3 bases that were read are TGTGCCAGCAGCTTCGGGACAGATAACAACCAGGCTCCGCTT. It specifies CASSFGTDNNQAPL. The CDR3 in its entirety is CASSFGTDNNQAPLF. The chain links TRBV3 to TRBJ1-5; 7 positions agree with TRBD1. From the germline J gene comes the end of the CDR3, since the read stops 1 residue before it. The length of the CDR3 is 15 residues. Unmatched junction bases numbered 2, after V lost 3 bases and J lost 0 bases. Germline V gene lookup returns CDR1 SNHLY and CDR2 FYNGKV (reference sequence).

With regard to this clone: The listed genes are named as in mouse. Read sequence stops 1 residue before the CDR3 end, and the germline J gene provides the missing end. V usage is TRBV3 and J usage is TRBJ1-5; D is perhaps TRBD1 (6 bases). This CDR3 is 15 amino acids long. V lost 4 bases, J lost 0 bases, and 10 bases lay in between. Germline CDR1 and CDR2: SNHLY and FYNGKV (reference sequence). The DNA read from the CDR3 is TGTGCCAGCAGCTGGGGACATTATAACAACCAGGCTCCGCTT. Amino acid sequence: CASSWGHYNNQAPL. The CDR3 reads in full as CASSWGHYNNQAPLF. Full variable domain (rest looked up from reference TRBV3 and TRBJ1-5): GPKVLQIPSHQIIDMGQMVTLNCDPVSNHLYFYWYKQILGQQMEFLVNFYNGKVMEKSKLFKDQFSVERPDGSYFTLKIQPTALEDSAVYFCASSWGHYNNQAPLFGEGTRLSVL.

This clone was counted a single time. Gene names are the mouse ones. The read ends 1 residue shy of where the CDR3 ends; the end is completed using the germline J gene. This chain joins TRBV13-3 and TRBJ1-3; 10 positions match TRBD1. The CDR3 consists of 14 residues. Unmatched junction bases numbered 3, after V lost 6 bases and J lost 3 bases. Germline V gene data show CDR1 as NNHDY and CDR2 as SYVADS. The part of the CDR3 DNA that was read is TGTGCCAGCACCGACAGGGGGCTTGGAAATACGCTCTAT. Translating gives CASTDRGLGNTLY. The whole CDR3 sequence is CASTDRGLGNTLYF.

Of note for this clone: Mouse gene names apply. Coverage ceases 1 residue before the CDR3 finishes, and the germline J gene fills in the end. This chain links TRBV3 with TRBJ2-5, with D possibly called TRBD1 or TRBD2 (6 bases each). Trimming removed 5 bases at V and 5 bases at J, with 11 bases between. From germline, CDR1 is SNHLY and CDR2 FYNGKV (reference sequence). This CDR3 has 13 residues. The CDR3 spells CASSPRGLDTQYF. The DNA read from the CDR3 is TGTGCCAGCAGCCCCCGGGGGCTAGACACCCAGTAC. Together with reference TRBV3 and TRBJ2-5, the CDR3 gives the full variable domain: GPKVLQIPSHQIIDMGQMVTLNCDPVSNHLYFYWYKQILGQQMEFLVNFYNGKVMEKSKLFKDQFSVERPDGSYFTLKIQPTALEDSAVYFCASSPRGLDTQYFGPGTRLLVL.

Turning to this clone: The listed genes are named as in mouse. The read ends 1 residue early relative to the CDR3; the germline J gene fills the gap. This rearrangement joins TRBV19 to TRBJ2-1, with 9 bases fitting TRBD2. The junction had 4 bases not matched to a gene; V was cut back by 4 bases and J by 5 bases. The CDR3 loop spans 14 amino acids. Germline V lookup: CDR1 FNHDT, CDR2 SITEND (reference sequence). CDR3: CASSWPGGDAEQFF. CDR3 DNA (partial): TGTGCCAGCAGTTGGCCTGGGGGGGATGCTGAGCAGTTC. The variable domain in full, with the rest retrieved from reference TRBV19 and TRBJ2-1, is GGIITQTPKFLIGQEGQKLTLKCQQNFNHDTMYWYRQDSGKGLRLIYYSITENDLQKGDLSEGYDASREKKSSFSLTVTSAQKNEMAVFLCASSWPGGDAEQFFGPGTRLTVL.

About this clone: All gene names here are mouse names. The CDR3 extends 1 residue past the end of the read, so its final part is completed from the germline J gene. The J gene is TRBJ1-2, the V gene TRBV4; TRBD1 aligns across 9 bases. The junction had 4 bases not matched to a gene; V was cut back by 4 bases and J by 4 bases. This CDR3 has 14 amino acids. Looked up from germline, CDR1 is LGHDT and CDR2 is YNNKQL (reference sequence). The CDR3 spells CASSSGTGSSDYTF. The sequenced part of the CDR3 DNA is TGTGCCAGCAGCTCCGGGACAGGGAGCTCCGACTACACC.

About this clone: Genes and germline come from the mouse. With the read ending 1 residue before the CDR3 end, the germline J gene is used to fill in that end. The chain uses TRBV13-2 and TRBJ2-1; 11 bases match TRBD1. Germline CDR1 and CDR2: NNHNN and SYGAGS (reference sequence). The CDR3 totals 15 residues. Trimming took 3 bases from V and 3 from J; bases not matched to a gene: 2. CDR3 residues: CASGGDRGGYAEQFF. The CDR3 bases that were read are TGTGCCAGCGGTGGGGACAGGGGGGGCTATGCTGAGCAGTTC.

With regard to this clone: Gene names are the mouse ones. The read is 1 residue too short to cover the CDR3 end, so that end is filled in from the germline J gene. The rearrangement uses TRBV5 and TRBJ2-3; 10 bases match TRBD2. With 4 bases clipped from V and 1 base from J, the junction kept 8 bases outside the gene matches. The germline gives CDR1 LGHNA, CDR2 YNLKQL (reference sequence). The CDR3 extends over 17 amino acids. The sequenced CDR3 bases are TGTGCCAGCAGCCCCCGGGACTGGGGAGGGGGTGCAGAAACGCTGTAT. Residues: CASSPRDWGGGAETLY. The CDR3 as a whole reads CASSPRDWGGGAETLYF.

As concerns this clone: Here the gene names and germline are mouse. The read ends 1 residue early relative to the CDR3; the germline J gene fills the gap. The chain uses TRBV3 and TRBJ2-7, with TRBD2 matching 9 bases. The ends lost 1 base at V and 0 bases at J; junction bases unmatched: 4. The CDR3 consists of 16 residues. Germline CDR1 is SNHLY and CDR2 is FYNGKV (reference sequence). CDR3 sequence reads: CASSLEGLGSSYEQYF. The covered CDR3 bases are TGTGCCAGCAGCTTAGAGGGACTGGGTAGCTCCTATGAACAGTAC. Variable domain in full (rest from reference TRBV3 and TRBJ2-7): GPKVLQIPSHQIIDMGQMVTLNCDPVSNHLYFYWYKQILGQQMEFLVNFYNGKVMEKSKLFKDQFSVERPDGSYFTLKIQPTALEDSAVYFCASSLEGLGSSYEQYFGPGTRLTVL.